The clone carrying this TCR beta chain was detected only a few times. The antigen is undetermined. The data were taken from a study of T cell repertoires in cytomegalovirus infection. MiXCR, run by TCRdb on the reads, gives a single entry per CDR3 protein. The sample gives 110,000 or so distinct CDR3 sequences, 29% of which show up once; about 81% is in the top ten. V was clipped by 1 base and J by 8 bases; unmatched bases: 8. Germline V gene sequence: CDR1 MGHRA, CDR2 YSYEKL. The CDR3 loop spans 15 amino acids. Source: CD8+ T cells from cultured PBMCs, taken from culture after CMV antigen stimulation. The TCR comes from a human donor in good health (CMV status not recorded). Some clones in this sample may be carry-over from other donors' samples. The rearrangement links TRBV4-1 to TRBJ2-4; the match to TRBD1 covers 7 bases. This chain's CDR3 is CASSQGDSLGDIQYF. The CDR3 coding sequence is TGCGCCAGCAGCCAAGGGGACAGTCTAGGGGACATTCAGTACTTC.